This record covers a single T cell receptor (beta chain). This may stem from a read error, because a much larger clone lies one nucleotide away. The data originate from a study of neurological immune-mediated disorders. TCRdb re-called the 5' RACE reads through MiXCR, storing one row per CDR3 protein. The sample lists about 70,000 distinct CDR3 sequences, about 3% occurring once. Germline assignment: CDR1 MNHEY and CDR2 SVGEGT. Trimming removed 4 bases at V and 8 bases at J, with 11 bases between. The CDR3 contains 12 residues. Sequencing used PBMCs. The TCR originated in a woman between 45 and 65 years old with multiple sclerosis. V and J are TRBV6-2 or TRBV6-3 and TRBJ1-2; D is ambiguous. CDR3 coding DNA: TGTGCCAGCAGTTCCCACGAGAGGGGCTACACCTTC. Its translation: CASSSHERGYTF.